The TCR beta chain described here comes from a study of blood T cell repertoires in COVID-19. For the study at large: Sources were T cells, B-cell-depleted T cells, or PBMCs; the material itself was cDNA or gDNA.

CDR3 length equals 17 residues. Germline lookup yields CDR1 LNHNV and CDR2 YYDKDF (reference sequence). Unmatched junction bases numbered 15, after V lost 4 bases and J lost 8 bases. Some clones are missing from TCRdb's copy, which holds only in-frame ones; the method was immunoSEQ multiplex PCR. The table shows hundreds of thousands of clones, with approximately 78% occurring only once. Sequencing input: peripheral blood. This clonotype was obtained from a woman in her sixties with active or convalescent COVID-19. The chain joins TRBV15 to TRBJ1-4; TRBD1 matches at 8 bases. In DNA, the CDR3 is TGTGCCACCAGCAATCCGGGACAGGCCCCTGAGAGGGAAAAACTGTTTTTT. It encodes CATSNPGQAPEREKLFF.